This T cell receptor beta chain appears in the sequencing data of a study of blood T cell repertoires in COVID-19. At the level of the study: Acute-phase and convalescent COVID-19 samples originated in the United States, Italy and Spain. In each case, the material was cDNA or gDNA derived from T cells, B-cell-depleted T cells, or PBMCs.

The CDR3 has 16 amino acids. The authors' processing: Estimation of nucleated cell counts was performed using reference gene primer amplification. Produced via immunoSEQ multiplex PCR; TCRdb's table is partial and in-frame only. The V and J calls and the clone size are those of that table, but D and trimming were determined from the DNA. The sample shows around 70,000 clones, more than 75% of them seen only once. The sequenced sample was peripheral blood. This clonotype was sampled from a human donor in a cohort sampled during active COVID-19. This rearrangement joins TRBV1 to TRBJ2-2; the DNA was not compared with TRBD1, the D call given in the table. TRBV1 is a recognized pseudogene. CDR3 residues: CTSSQDRDRATGELFF. The CDR3 DNA reads as TGCACCAGCAGCCAAGACCGGGACAGGGCCACCGGGGAGCTGTTTTTT.